A selection of T cell receptor beta chains follows, all from one sample in a study of T cell repertoires in cytomegalovirus infection. TCRdb recomputed calls from the reads with MiXCR, one row per CDR3 protein. The sample has about 230,000 distinct CDR3 sequences, approximately 22% seen once. What was sequenced was CD8+ T cells from PBMCs. These receptors were obtained from a human donor in good health (CMV status not recorded). Some clones in this sample may be carry-over from other donors' samples. CDR3s include the opening cysteine and the closing phenylalanine or tryptophan. Fields, in order: CDR3 protein, CDR3 DNA, V gene, clone size, J gene, D gene. D genes are given only for firm matches. Clone size is given for some rows only: seen once, a few or many times, or a class if the clone is expanded.

CDR3aa: CASSRAGQGSNQPQHF
CDR3nt: TGTGCCAGCAGCCGAGCTGGACAGGGAAGCAATCAGCCCCAGCATTTT
v_gene: TRBV7-9
abundance: many
j_gene: TRBJ1-5
d_gene: TRBD1

CDR3aa: CASSPRRGFTEQYF
CDR3nt: TGTGCCAGCAGCCCCCGGAGGGGTTTTACGGAGCAGTACTTC
v_gene: TRBV11-2
abundance: many
j_gene: TRBJ2-7
d_gene: .

CDR3aa: CASSSPTDPGAYYNEQFF
CDR3nt: TGTGCCAGCAGCTCCCCGACCGATCCAGGGGCTTACTACAATGAGCAGTTCTTC
v_gene: TRBV7-8
abundance: many
j_gene: TRBJ2-1
d_gene: .

CDR3aa: CASSLALGDYTGETQYF
CDR3nt: TGTGCCAGCAGCTTAGCGCTAGGGGATTATACCGGGGAGACCCAGTACTTC
v_gene: TRBV7-7
abundance: many
j_gene: TRBJ2-5
d_gene: .

CDR3aa: CASSDREVTEAFF
CDR3nt: TGTGCCAGCAGTGACAGGGAGGTCACTGAAGCTTTCTTT
v_gene: TRBV25-1
abundance: .
j_gene: TRBJ1-1
d_gene: .

CDR3aa: CASSLLAGGGNTQYF
CDR3nt: TGTGCCAGCAGCTTACTCGCGGGGGGAGGGAATACGCAGTATTTT
v_gene: TRBV7-3
abundance: few
j_gene: TRBJ2-3
d_gene: TRBD2

CDR3aa: CASSILGTSYEQYF
CDR3nt: TGTGCCAGTAGTATTCTCGGGACCTCCTACGAGCAGTACTTC
v_gene: TRBV19
abundance: few
j_gene: TRBJ2-7
d_gene: .

CDR3aa: CASSISTRDSGYTF
CDR3nt: TGTGCCAGCAGCATATCCACCCGGGACAGTGGCTACACCTTC
v_gene: TRBV9
abundance: .
j_gene: TRBJ1-2
d_gene: TRBD1

CDR3aa: CASSSGLADYNEQFF
CDR3nt: TGTGCCAGCAGCTCAGGACTAGCGGACTACAATGAGCAGTTCTTC
v_gene: TRBV7-9
abundance: many
j_gene: TRBJ2-1
d_gene: TRBD2

CDR3aa: CASSSTSGGAKDTQYF
CDR3nt: TGTGCCAGCAGTTCGACTAGCGGGGGGGCTAAAGATACGCAGTATTTT
v_gene: TRBV6-5
abundance: .
j_gene: TRBJ2-3
d_gene: TRBD2

CDR3aa: CASSEWEGNSYNEQFF
CDR3nt: TGTGCCAGCAGTGAATGGGAAGGGAATTCCTACAATGAGCAGTTCTTC
v_gene: TRBV6-1
abundance: .
j_gene: TRBJ2-1
d_gene: .

CDR3aa: CASSFSGVGQPQHF
CDR3nt: TGTGCCAGCAGTTTTTCGGGGGTGGGGCAGCCCCAGCATTTT
v_gene: TRBV28
abundance: .
j_gene: TRBJ1-5
d_gene: .

CDR3aa: CAISEGREETQYF
CDR3nt: TGTGCCATCAGTGAGGGCAGAGAAGAGACCCAGTACTTC
v_gene: TRBV10-3
abundance: .
j_gene: TRBJ2-5
d_gene: .

CDR3aa: CASSLRAATNSPLHF
CDR3nt: TGTGCCAGCAGTCTGCGCGCGGCGACTAATTCACCCCTCCACTTT
v_gene: TRBV28
abundance: many
j_gene: TRBJ1-6
d_gene: .

CDR3aa: CASSWGLGTEAFF
CDR3nt: TGTGCCAGCAGTTGGGGGCTGGGGACTGAAGCTTTCTTT
v_gene: TRBV13
abundance: .
j_gene: TRBJ1-1
d_gene: .

CDR3aa: CAGSDQGAREDTQYF
CDR3nt: TGTGCCGGCAGTGACCAGGGGGCGCGCGAAGATACGCAGTATTTT
v_gene: TRBV2
abundance: .
j_gene: TRBJ2-3
d_gene: TRBD1

CDR3aa: CASIGQGTEPQHF
CDR3nt: TGTGCCAGCATCGGACAGGGGACTGAGCCCCAGCATTTT
v_gene: TRBV2
abundance: .
j_gene: TRBJ1-5
d_gene: TRBD1

CDR3aa: CSGSGDYGYTF
CDR3nt: TGCAGTGGGTCGGGGGATTATGGCTACACCTTC
v_gene: TRBV20-1
abundance: .
j_gene: TRBJ1-2
d_gene: .

CDR3aa: CASSALALHSEQFF
CDR3nt: TGTGCCAGCAGTGCCCTAGCACTTCATTCTGAGCAGTTCTTC
v_gene: TRBV6-4
abundance: once
j_gene: TRBJ2-1
d_gene: .

CDR3aa: CSARGGWGEQFF
CDR3nt: TGCAGTGCTAGAGGGGGGTGGGGTGAGCAGTTCTTC
v_gene: TRBV20-1
abundance: once
j_gene: TRBJ2-1
d_gene: .

CDR3aa: CASSQEGRAGEQFF
CDR3nt: TGTGCCAGCAGCCAAGAAGGCAGGGCTGGTGAGCAGTTCTTC
v_gene: TRBV4-2
abundance: .
j_gene: TRBJ2-1
d_gene: .

CDR3aa: CASSFQTLAGLGETQYF
CDR3nt: TGTGCCAGCAGCTTCCAAACACTAGCGGGGTTGGGAGAGACCCAGTACTTC
v_gene: TRBV11-2
abundance: few
j_gene: TRBJ2-5
d_gene: TRBD2

CDR3aa: CASSYTGAGANVLTF
CDR3nt: TGCGCCAGCAGCTACACAGGGGCCGGGGCCAACGTCCTGACTTTC
v_gene: TRBV5-1
abundance: few
j_gene: TRBJ2-6
d_gene: TRBD1

CDR3aa: CASSHGTDNYGYTF
CDR3nt: TGTGCCAGCAGTCACGGGACGGATAACTATGGCTACACCTTC
v_gene: TRBV6-2/TRBV6-3
abundance: many
j_gene: TRBJ1-2
d_gene: .

CDR3aa: CASSSGLAGADTQYF
CDR3nt: TGTGCCAGCAGCTCCGGACTAGCGGGGGCGGATACGCAGTATTTT
v_gene: TRBV7-8
abundance: .
j_gene: TRBJ2-3
d_gene: TRBD2

CDR3aa: CASSPGRGPPLNEQYF
CDR3nt: TGTGCCAGCAGCCCAGGTCGGGGACCCCCTTTGAACGAGCAGTACTTC
v_gene: TRBV5-5
abundance: .
j_gene: TRBJ2-7
d_gene: .

CDR3aa: CASSETAGNTEAFF
CDR3nt: TGTGCCAGCAGTGAAACGGCGGGTAACACTGAAGCTTTCTTT
v_gene: TRBV2
abundance: many
j_gene: TRBJ1-1
d_gene: .

CDR3aa: CATCNRTGWELFF
CDR3nt: TGTGCCACCTGCAACCGGACAGGGTGGGAGCTGTTTTTT
v_gene: TRBV15
abundance: .
j_gene: TRBJ2-2
d_gene: TRBD1

CDR3aa: CASRTGGGGETQYF
CDR3nt: TGTGCCAGCAGAACGGGGGGAGGGGGGGAGACCCAGTACTTC
v_gene: TRBV12-3/TRBV12-4
abundance: .
j_gene: TRBJ2-5
d_gene: .

CDR3aa: CSARGWTVYNEQFF
CDR3nt: TGCAGTGCTAGAGGATGGACGGTTTACAATGAGCAGTTCTTC
v_gene: TRBV20-1
abundance: few
j_gene: TRBJ2-1
d_gene: .

CDR3aa: CASSLPGRSPLHF
CDR3nt: TGTGCCAGCAGCCTGCCCGGGCGATCACCCCTCCACTTT
v_gene: TRBV7-9
abundance: few
j_gene: TRBJ1-6
d_gene: .

CDR3aa: CASSIWTNQPQHF
CDR3nt: TGTGCCAGCAGCATTTGGACCAATCAGCCCCAGCATTTT
v_gene: TRBV7-2
abundance: many
j_gene: TRBJ1-5
d_gene: .

CDR3aa: CASSDNRKGETQYF
CDR3nt: TGTGCCAGCAGTGATAACAGAAAAGGAGAGACCCAGTACTTC
v_gene: TRBV2
abundance: .
j_gene: TRBJ2-5
d_gene: .

CDR3aa: CASSSGLGGYNEQFF
CDR3nt: TGTGCCAGCAGCTCTGGACTAGGGGGGTACAATGAGCAGTTCTTC
v_gene: TRBV5-4
abundance: few
j_gene: TRBJ2-1
d_gene: .

CDR3aa: CSVRGGSAEAFF
CDR3nt: TGCAGCGTGAGGGGTGGTAGCGCTGAAGCTTTCTTT
v_gene: TRBV29-1
abundance: .
j_gene: TRBJ1-1
d_gene: .

CDR3aa: CASRPDSLSYNSPLHF
CDR3nt: TGTGCCAGCAGACCGGACAGTCTCTCCTATAATTCACCCCTCCACTTT
v_gene: TRBV5-5
abundance: .
j_gene: TRBJ1-6
d_gene: .

CDR3aa: CASSYSEKPSGGTSSYNEQFF
CDR3nt: TGTGCCAGCAGTTACTCCGAGAAGCCTAGCGGGGGGACGAGCTCCTACAATGAGCAGTTCTTC
v_gene: TRBV6-2/TRBV6-3
abundance: many
j_gene: TRBJ2-1
d_gene: TRBD2

CDR3aa: CSVEQGPTYNEQFF
CDR3nt: TGCAGCGTTGAGCAGGGGCCAACTTACAATGAGCAGTTCTTC
v_gene: TRBV29-1
abundance: .
j_gene: TRBJ2-1
d_gene: .

CDR3aa: CASSLYRDLQGDTQYF
CDR3nt: TGTGCCAGCAGCCTATACCGGGACCTCCAAGGAGATACGCAGTATTTT
v_gene: TRBV7-2
abundance: many
j_gene: TRBJ2-3
d_gene: .

CDR3aa: CASSPFVFGTEAFF
CDR3nt: TGTGCCAGCAGCCCCTTTGTCTTCGGGACTGAAGCTTTCTTT
v_gene: TRBV6-6
abundance: .
j_gene: TRBJ1-1
d_gene: .

CDR3aa: CASSSQTGQDTYNEQFF
CDR3nt: TGTGCCAGCAGTTCTCAAACGGGACAGGATACCTACAATGAGCAGTTCTTC
v_gene: TRBV12-3/TRBV12-4
abundance: .
j_gene: TRBJ2-1
d_gene: TRBD1

CDR3aa: CASSGESSYNSPLHF
CDR3nt: TGTGCCAGCAGCGGAGAGAGCTCCTATAATTCACCCCTCCACTTT
v_gene: TRBV9
abundance: few
j_gene: TRBJ1-6
d_gene: .

CDR3aa: CSVEGKNTEAFF
CDR3nt: TGCAGCGTTGAAGGGAAGAACACTGAAGCTTTCTTT
v_gene: TRBV29-1
abundance: few
j_gene: TRBJ1-1
d_gene: .

CDR3aa: CASSLRGDLYEQYF
CDR3nt: TGTGCCAGCAGCTTGCGGGGGGATCTCTACGAGCAGTACTTC
v_gene: TRBV5-4
abundance: once
j_gene: TRBJ2-7
d_gene: TRBD2

CDR3aa: CAISEAPGLAGVSGETQYF
CDR3nt: TGTGCCATCAGTGAGGCACCGGGACTAGCGGGGGTTTCGGGGGAAACCCAGTACTTC
v_gene: TRBV10-3
abundance: .
j_gene: TRBJ2-5
d_gene: TRBD2

CDR3aa: CASSAARGNLNTGELFF
CDR3nt: TGTGCCAGCAGTGCGGCCAGGGGGAATCTGAACACCGGGGAGCTGTTTTTT
v_gene: TRBV2
abundance: .
j_gene: TRBJ2-2
d_gene: TRBD1

CDR3aa: CASSLWTSGELFF
CDR3nt: TGTGCCAGCAGCCTCTGGACCTCCGGGGAGCTGTTTTTT
v_gene: TRBV11-2
abundance: .
j_gene: TRBJ2-2
d_gene: .

CDR3aa: CSAPFPVVGYTF
CDR3nt: TGCAGTGCTCCCTTCCCGGTGGTTGGCTACACCTTC
v_gene: TRBV20-1
abundance: .
j_gene: TRBJ1-2
d_gene: .

CDR3aa: CASSYGVGFNEQFF
CDR3nt: TGTGCCAGCAGTTACGGTGTAGGGTTCAATGAGCAGTTCTTC
v_gene: TRBV6-2/TRBV6-3
abundance: .
j_gene: TRBJ2-1
d_gene: .

CDR3aa: CASIAPGGSNQPQHF
CDR3nt: TGTGCCAGCATCGCCCCAGGGGGGAGCAATCAGCCCCAGCATTTT
v_gene: TRBV28
abundance: few
j_gene: TRBJ1-5
d_gene: TRBD1

CDR3aa: CASSYSGINEQFF
CDR3nt: TGTGCCAGCAGTTACTCGGGGATCAATGAGCAGTTCTTC
v_gene: TRBV6-6
abundance: many
j_gene: TRBJ2-1
d_gene: .

CDR3aa: CSAASGGPPDTQYF
CDR3nt: TGCAGCGCCGCTAGCGGGGGGCCCCCAGATACGCAGTATTTT
v_gene: TRBV29-1
abundance: .
j_gene: TRBJ2-3
d_gene: TRBD2

CDR3aa: CASSLAEGNEQFF
CDR3nt: TGTGCCAGCAGCTTAGCGGAGGGTAATGAGCAGTTCTTC
v_gene: TRBV11-1
abundance: many
j_gene: TRBJ2-1
d_gene: .

CDR3aa: CASRTENIYEQYF
CDR3nt: TGTGCCAGCAGGACAGAGAATATTTACGAGCAGTACTTC
v_gene: TRBV2
abundance: .
j_gene: TRBJ2-7
d_gene: .

CDR3aa: CASRAQGSTGELFF
CDR3nt: TGTGCCAGCAGAGCACAGGGAAGCACCGGGGAGCTGTTTTTT
v_gene: TRBV7-6
abundance: .
j_gene: TRBJ2-2
d_gene: .

CDR3aa: CASAPTSGNTIYF
CDR3nt: TGTGCCAGCGCCCCTACTTCTGGAAACACCATATATTTT
v_gene: TRBV7-6
abundance: few
j_gene: TRBJ1-3
d_gene: .

CDR3aa: CASSLTGGPTVTDTQYF
CDR3nt: TGTGCCAGCAGTTTAACCGGGGGCCCTACCGTCACAGATACGCAGTATTTT
v_gene: TRBV12-3/TRBV12-4
abundance: many
j_gene: TRBJ2-3
d_gene: .

CDR3aa: CSAENRGYEQYF
CDR3nt: TGCAGTGCGGAAAACAGAGGGTACGAGCAGTACTTC
v_gene: TRBV20-1
abundance: few
j_gene: TRBJ2-7
d_gene: .

CDR3aa: CASSSYTSGGVYEQYF
CDR3nt: TGTGCCAGCAGCTCATACACTAGCGGGGGGGTATACGAGCAGTACTTC
v_gene: TRBV7-2
abundance: few
j_gene: TRBJ2-7
d_gene: TRBD2

CDR3aa: CSASFGRGYEQYF
CDR3nt: TGCAGTGCTAGTTTTGGCAGAGGGTACGAGCAGTACTTC
v_gene: TRBV20-1
abundance: few
j_gene: TRBJ2-7
d_gene: .